This T cell receptor beta chain is from a study of blood T cell repertoires in COVID-19. Overall study context: Acute-phase and convalescent COVID-19 samples originated in the United States, Italy and Spain. Sample material is recorded as cDNA or gDNA derived from T cells, B-cell-depleted T cells, or PBMCs.

In the study's own analysis: Nucleated cell counts were estimated from reference gene primer amplification. Here immunoSEQ multiplex PCR was the method, and the copy in TCRdb shows in-frame clones only, minus some. V, J and clone size were drawn from that table, and D and trimming were deduced from the DNA. This sample carries roughly 250,000 clones, around 85% of them seen once, and the ten largest clones take approximately 12%. Seattle patient enrollment occurred during active infection, with longitudinal follow-up thereafter. Sequencing was done on a sample of peripheral blood. The origin of this receptor is a woman in her twenties or thirties with COVID-19, enrolled during active disease.

The CDR3 DNA reads TGTGCCAGCAGTCAGGTCGGGGAAGACCCTGAAGCTTTCTTT. Amino acid sequence: CASSQVGEDPEAFF. The chain combines TRBV6-5 with TRBJ1-1; the D is unclear. The CDR3 covers 14 residues. CDR1 is MNHEY, CDR2 SVGAGI, per germline. V gave up 5 bases and J gave up 6 bases, with 16 bases separating them.